A single sample gave rise to the 6 T cell receptor beta chains below, sequenced in a study of T cell repertoires in cytomegalovirus infection. TCRdb redid the calling of the reads with MiXCR, one entry per CDR3 protein. Of roughly 320,000 distinct CDR3 sequences listed, about 9.1% were seen once; the top ten hold less than 3%. The sequencing sample was made of PBMCs. These receptors were obtained from a human donor in good health (CMV status not recorded). Some clones in this sample may be carry-over from other donors' samples.

In its sample, this clonotype was seen many times. The chain joins TRBV10-3 to TRBJ2-5; D unclear. There are 15 residues in the CDR3. V was cut by 4 bases and J by 1 base, with 13 bases left in between. Germline CDR1 ENHRY, CDR2 SYGVKD. CDR3 nucleotide sequence: TGTGCCATCAGTGTGGGGTACAGCACCCAAGAGACCCAGTACTTC. Translation: CAISVGYSTQETQYF.

This clonotype was recorded many times. This chain connects TRBV7-8 to TRBJ1-1; D unresolved. This CDR3 is 14 amino acids long. V shed 4 bases and J shed 3 bases, with 12 bases lying between them. Germline CDR1 is SGHVS and CDR2 is FQNEAQ. The CDR3 here is CASSSMAMDTEAFF. The CDR3 DNA follows: TGTGCCAGCAGCTCCATGGCCATGGACACTGAAGCTTTCTTT.

The rearrangement joins TRBV29-1 to TRBJ2-7; D may correspond to TRBD1 or TRBD2 (5 bases each). The CDR3 covers 13 residues. Trimming cost V 5 bases and J 6 bases, with 17 bases left between them. CDR1 is SQVTM, CDR2 ANQGSEA, per germline. The DNA of the CDR3 is TGCAGCGTTCGTGGGACCTTAGTTGGCGAGCAGTACGTC. Translated, it gives CSVRGTLVGEQYV.

The J gene is TRBJ2-2, the V gene TRBV28, with 11 nucleotides matching TRBD1. Germline lookup yields CDR1 MDHEN and CDR2 SYDVKM. This CDR3 region has 17 residues. Trimming removed 9 bases from V and 5 bases from J; junction bases left unmatched: 14. The CDR3 region is CASSPWAGTGGTGELFF. CDR3 DNA sequence: TGTGCCAGTTCTCCCTGGGCGGGGACAGGGGGAACCGGGGAGCTGTTTTTT.

The CDR3 DNA follows: TGCAGTGCTAGAGATAGCGGGGGGCCTTATACGCAGTATTTT. Translation gives CSARDSGGPYTQYF. This rearrangement joins TRBV20-1 to TRBJ2-3; TRBD2 agrees at 10 bases. CDR1 is DFQATT, CDR2 SNEGSKA, per germline (reference sequence). V lost 0 bases and J lost 7; bases outside the gene matches: 4. The CDR3 spans 14 residues.

This clonotype was detected many times. This sequence joins TRBV6-1 and TRBJ1-4, with D hard to call. This CDR3 region has 12 residues. CDR1 is MNHNS and CDR2 is SASEGT in the germline V gene. V gave up 5 bases and J gave up 4 bases, with 5 bases separating them. The CDR3 coding sequence is TGTGCCAGCAGTTTCCGTAATGAAAAACTGTTTTTT. This sequence encodes CASSFRNEKLFF.